This record concerns one TCR beta chain sequence. Antigen specificity is unknown. This sample was included in a study of Ad26.COV2.S vaccination and SARS-CoV-2 variants. General study points: Breadth of non-spike TCRs did not differ between vaccinees and placebo recipients.

Measured with immunoSEQ multiplex PCR; TCRdb has only the in-frame clones, and not every one. The top ten hold about 2.5% of the sample, which has hundreds of thousands of clones, roughly 87% seen once. The CDR3 runs to 13 residues. V lost 6 bases and J lost 3, with 11 bases in between. CDR1 is LNHDA, CDR2 SQIVND, per germline (reference sequence). Treatment specified: about 20 received Ad26.COV2.S at low or high dose, single or two shots; 5 received placebo; per-sample allocation not given. Sampling was done on day 63 after the first vaccine or placebo injection. This sequence originates from a person aged 18-60 years who received the Ad26.COV2.S COVID-19 vaccine or a placebo. V is TRBV19 and J is TRBJ1-2; D is undetermined. This material consisted of peripheral blood, taken in a trial of Ad26.COV2.S vaccine versus placebo. The DNA for the CDR3 is TGTGCCAGTAGCAAAGGAGTGGACTATGGCTACACCTTC. Translating it yields CASSKGVDYGYTF.